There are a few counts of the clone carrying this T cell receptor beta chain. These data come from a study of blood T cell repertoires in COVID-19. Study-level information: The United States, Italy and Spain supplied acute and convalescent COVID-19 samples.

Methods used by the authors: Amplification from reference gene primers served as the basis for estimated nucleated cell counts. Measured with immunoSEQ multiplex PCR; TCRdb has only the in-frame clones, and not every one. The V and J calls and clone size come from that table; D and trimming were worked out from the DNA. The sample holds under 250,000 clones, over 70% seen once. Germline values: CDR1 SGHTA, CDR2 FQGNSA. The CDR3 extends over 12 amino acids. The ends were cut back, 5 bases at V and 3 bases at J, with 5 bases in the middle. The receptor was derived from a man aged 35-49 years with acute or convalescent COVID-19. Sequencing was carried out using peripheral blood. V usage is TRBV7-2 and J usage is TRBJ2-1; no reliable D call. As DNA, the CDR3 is TGTGCCAGCAGCGTACTCTACAATGAGCAGTTCTTC. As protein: CASSVLYNEQFF.